This TCR beta chain was found in a study of shared T cell receptors in the human thymus. Germline V gene data show CDR1 as MNHEY and CDR2 as SMNVEV (reference sequence). The length of the CDR3 is 14 residues. The V end lost 5 bases, the J end lost 6 bases, and 16 bases lay between the germline ends. Generated by immunoSEQ multiplex PCR, the TCRdb table keeps only in-frame clones and is missing some. The sample has hundreds of thousands of clones, about 87% seen once; the top ten hold 0.0094%. This clone appeared a single time. The sample was also reused in another study, on human thymus T cells. That source reports: Healthy Finnish infants undergoing corrective surgery for congenital heart defects provided the donor material. Surgeons resected thymus tissue during corrective heart surgery. Thymic and blood repertoires appeared to display a bias in their usage of V and J genes. A high degree of thymic repertoire overlap among unrelated individuals was reported in related research.

The sequencing input was thymocytes. The chain is built from TRBV27 and TRBJ1-1, with no clear D. The sequence was collected from a boy less than two years old with a congenital heart defect. The DNA of the CDR3 is TGTGCCAGCAGTGAAGGCCCGCAGGCCCCTGAAGCTTTCTTT. Residues: CASSEGPQAPEAFF.